Listed below are T cell receptor beta chains from one sample, sequenced in a study of molecular identifiers for immune sequencing clone quantification. TCRdb itself ran the PCR reads through MiXCR, one entry per CDR3 protein. In the table there are some 100,000 distinct CDR3 sequences, roughly a third of which are singletons. Sequencing was done on a sample of naive CD8+ T cells from blood, with Jurkat cell RNA spiked in. Source of these receptors: a human donor in good health. Some libraries in this study had Jurkat cell RNA spiked in. CDR3s include the opening cysteine and the closing phenylalanine or tryptophan.

J	V	CDR3
TRBJ2-3	TRBV28	CASSLPGEDTDTQYF
TRBJ2-1	TRBV20-1	CSASRFPLAIGEQFF
TRBJ2-5	TRBV13	CASSWGQGEETQYF
TRBJ1-1	TRBV4-1	CASSLTDLMNTAAFF
TRBJ2-2	TRBV7-2	CASSLGGLGLFF
TRBJ2-1	TRBV5-6	CASSSRDGGHDEQFF
TRBJ1-1	TRBV4-1	CASSQVQGGTEAFF
TRBJ2-7	TRBV28	CASSLLAGPYEQYF
TRBJ2-7	TRBV19	CASGEVASGSYEQYF
TRBJ2-1	TRBV3-1	CASSHLYSGDSYNEQIF
TRBJ1-4	TRBV7-9	CASSLGGEKLFF
TRBJ1-5	TRBV27	CASRDRGPNQPQHF
TRBJ2-2	TRBV12-3/TRBV12-4	CASSNTGRELFF
TRBJ2-7	TRBV20-1	CSARDRLSTYEQYF
TRBJ1-5	TRBV12-3/TRBV12-4	CASSFGQAGNQPQHF
TRBJ1-1	TRBV4-2	CASSQMTGPNTEAFF
TRBJ2-7	TRBV10-2	CASSDRSAYEQYF